This TCR beta chain was profiled in a study of PD-1 blockade in classical Hodgkin lymphoma. Findings and caveats of the study: A significant rise in TCR diversity by C4D1 was seen for CD4+ but not CD8+ cells.

Comment on this clone: Its antigen is currently unknown.

Sequencing was performed with immunoSEQ multiplex PCR; in TCRdb, only in-frame clones are kept and a portion is missing. The sample yields 35,000 to 45,000 clones, over 55% seen once. Every single patient, without exception, relapsed after autologous stem cell transplantation, and brentuximab vedotin exposure varied. Complete response, partial response or progressive disease was each patient's best response. This CDR3 spans 16 amino acids. Germline-derived CDR1 and CDR2 are SGHTA and FQGNSA. V lost 1 base to trimming and J lost 6 bases, with 17 bases between them. The sample consisted of peripheral blood mononuclear cells (PBMCs), taken at baseline. The chain links TRBV7-2 to TRBJ2-3, with a weak D call TRBD2 (6 bases). The receptor was isolated from a human donor with classical Hodgkin lymphoma. This CDR3 is CASSLEVRDLPDTQYF. CDR3 in DNA: TGTGCCAGCAGCTTAGAGGTGCGGGACCTCCCCGATACGCAGTATTTT.